This T cell receptor beta chain derives from a study of blood T cell repertoires in COVID-19. About the research overall: Both acute and convalescent COVID-19 samples were obtained from the United States, Italy and Spain. The analysed material was cDNA or gDNA that came from T cells, B-cell-depleted T cells, or PBMCs.

The germline gives CDR1 SGHTA, CDR2 FQGNSA. Trimming took 5 bases from V and 1 from J, leaving 11 bases between them. The CDR3 is made up of 14 amino acids. Original analysis: Amplification of reference gene primers provided the estimated nucleated cell counts. TCRdb keeps only in-frame clones here, not all; method: immunoSEQ multiplex PCR. The DNA gave D and trimming, while V, J and clone size come from that table. The repertoire consists of about 130,000 clones, with approximately 82% occurring once and the leading ten covering around 11%. The sample was peripheral blood. The origin of this receptor is a man between 60 and 75 years old with acute or convalescent COVID-19. V usage is TRBV7-2 and J usage is TRBJ2-5; D gene unclear. The chain's CDR3 is CASSPSRVQETQYF. DNA for the CDR3: TGTGCCAGCAGCCCCTCTCGAGTCCAAGAGACCCAGTACTTC. The variable domain in full, completed from reference TRBV7-2 and TRBJ2-5, reads GAGVSQSPSNKVTEKGKDVELRCDPISGHTALYWYRQSLGQGLEFLIYFQGNSAPDKSGLPSDRFSAERTGGSVSTLTIQRTQQEDSAVYLCASSPSRVQETQYFGPGTRLLVL.